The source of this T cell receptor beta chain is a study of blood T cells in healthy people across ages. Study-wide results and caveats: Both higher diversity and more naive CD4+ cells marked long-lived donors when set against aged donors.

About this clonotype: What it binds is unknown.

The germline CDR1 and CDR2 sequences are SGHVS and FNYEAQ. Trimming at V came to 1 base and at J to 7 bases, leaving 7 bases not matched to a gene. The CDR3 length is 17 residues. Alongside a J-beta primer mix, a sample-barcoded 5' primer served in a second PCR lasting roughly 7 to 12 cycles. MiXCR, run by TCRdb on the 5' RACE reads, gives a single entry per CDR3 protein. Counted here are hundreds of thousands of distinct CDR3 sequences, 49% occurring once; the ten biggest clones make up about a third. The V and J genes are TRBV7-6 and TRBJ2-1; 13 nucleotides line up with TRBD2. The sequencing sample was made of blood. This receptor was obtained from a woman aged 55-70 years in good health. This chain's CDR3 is CASSLGGGLAGLNEQFF. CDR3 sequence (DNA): TGTGCCAGCAGCTTAGGAGGGGGACTAGCGGGACTAAATGAGCAGTTCTTC. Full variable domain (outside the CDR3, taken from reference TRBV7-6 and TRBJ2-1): GAGVSQSPRYKVTKRGQDVALRCDPISGHVSLYWYRQALGQGPEFLTYFNYEAQQDKSGLPNDRFSAERPEGSISTLTIQRTEQRDSAMYRCASSLGGGLAGLNEQFFGPGTRLTVL.